The clone carrying this T cell receptor (beta chain) was found many times. Its target is unknown. This sample was taken from a study of T cells in Graves' hyperthyroidism and ophthalmopathy. Study-wide results and caveats: Prediction of ophthalmopathy progression came a median approximately 6 months pre-onset. Most thyroid clonotypes with frequency above 0.001 were detected in blood. Classification by a 13 V-J model distinguished ophthalmopathy from stable hyperthyroidism.

The patients, who ranged from 18 to 65 in age, presented with newly diagnosed hyperthyroidism lasting under 2 months. Authors of the study amplified TCR beta CDR3 regions from RNA transcripts. Primed by the HTBI set, a first-round RT-PCR was run on the TCR CDR3. TCRdb analysed the multiplex PCR reads with MiXCR anew, one entry per CDR3 protein. The data contain roughly 570,000 distinct CDR3 sequences, 46% of them singletons. Per the germline V gene, CDR1 is LNHNV and CDR2 is YYDKDF (reference sequence). The ends were cut back, 1 base at V and 0 bases at J, with 5 bases in the middle. The CDR3 is made up of 14 amino acids.

The source is a woman under 30 with Graves' hyperthyroidism. The source material was peripheral blood or thyroid tissue (not recorded which). The rearrangement joins TRBV15 to TRBJ2-3; D gene unclear. The CDR3 sequence: CATSRGESTDTQYF. The DNA for the CDR3 is TGTGCCACCAGCAGAGGAGAAAGCACAGATACGCAGTATTTT.